Listed below are T cell receptor beta chains from one sample, sequenced in a study of vaccination and CD4 T cells after COVID-19. Using its own MiXCR run on the PCR reads, TCRdb lists one record per CDR3 protein. The sample includes around 18,000 distinct CDR3 sequences, around 35% of them seen just once. Their recognized antigens are unknown. Material for sequencing was CD4+ T cells from blood, cultured in vitro. The receptors stem from a human donor who had recovered from COVID-19. The CDR3 runs from the conserved cysteine through the conserved F or W. The order of the fields is J gene, V gene, CDR3 protein.

j_gene: TRBJ2-3; v_gene: TRBV6-1; CDR3aa: CASSEMGSSTQYF
j_gene: TRBJ1-2; v_gene: TRBV27; CDR3aa: CASNNSNYGYTF
j_gene: TRBJ1-2; v_gene: TRBV10-3; CDR3aa: CAISENGNYGYTF
j_gene: TRBJ2-5; v_gene: TRBV4-2; CDR3aa: CASSQDPLAGGAQTQYF
j_gene: TRBJ2-7; v_gene: TRBV10-1; CDR3aa: CASGQGPSRYEQYF
j_gene: TRBJ1-2; v_gene: TRBV28; CDR3aa: CASSSQAPGHNYGYTF
j_gene: TRBJ1-5; v_gene: TRBV24-1; CDR3aa: CATSDSGPNQPQHF
j_gene: TRBJ2-5; v_gene: TRBV5-5; CDR3aa: CASSQDPGRGETQYF
j_gene: TRBJ2-2; v_gene: TRBV27; CDR3aa: CASSRSGGELFF
j_gene: TRBJ2-7; v_gene: TRBV6-1; CDR3aa: CASSDPGLAAYEQYF
j_gene: TRBJ2-2; v_gene: TRBV7-3; CDR3aa: CASSLRTGHRTGELFF
j_gene: TRBJ1-2; v_gene: TRBV19; CDR3aa: CASSPTGGDGYTF
j_gene: TRBJ1-2; v_gene: TRBV7-9; CDR3aa: CASSLAEGGSGYTF
j_gene: TRBJ2-7; v_gene: TRBV29-1; CDR3aa: CSVVGTHYEQYF
j_gene: TRBJ1-2; v_gene: TRBV28; CDR3aa: CASHPTSAPGRGYTF
j_gene: TRBJ2-7; v_gene: TRBV5-4; CDR3aa: CASSAGGRGISYEQYF
j_gene: TRBJ1-4; v_gene: TRBV6-1; CDR3aa: CASTRQSTNEKLFF
j_gene: TRBJ2-1; v_gene: TRBV7-3; CDR3aa: CASSLGLAGGLEQFF
j_gene: TRBJ2-2; v_gene: TRBV28; CDR3aa: CASSLYRLAPNTGELFF
j_gene: TRBJ2-1; v_gene: TRBV5-6; CDR3aa: CASSLIGLRSYNEQFF
j_gene: TRBJ2-1; v_gene: TRBV27; CDR3aa: CASSLAPGLAGSFSSRNEQFF
j_gene: TRBJ2-3; v_gene: TRBV6-4; CDR3aa: CASSEGSGSDTQYF
j_gene: TRBJ2-3; v_gene: TRBV11-2; CDR3aa: CASAGGMGTDTQYF
j_gene: TRBJ2-1; v_gene: TRBV20-1; CDR3aa: CSARANGGSGINNEQFF
j_gene: TRBJ1-5; v_gene: TRBV20-1; CDR3aa: CSASNPHRGHQPQHF
j_gene: TRBJ1-5; v_gene: TRBV20-1; CDR3aa: CSASGTSMAQPQHF
j_gene: TRBJ1-2; v_gene: TRBV2; CDR3aa: CASREDLSSRGYTF
j_gene: TRBJ2-7; v_gene: TRBV7-2; CDR3aa: CASSLGPWAYEQYF
j_gene: TRBJ2-5; v_gene: TRBV20-1; CDR3aa: CSARDSGRAPETQYF
j_gene: TRBJ2-6; v_gene: TRBV19; CDR3aa: CASRDRGTDSSGANVLTF
j_gene: TRBJ1-1; v_gene: TRBV4-1; CDR3aa: CASSQVFDRRNTEAFF
j_gene: TRBJ2-2; v_gene: TRBV5-1; CDR3aa: CASSLGELTGELFF
j_gene: TRBJ2-3; v_gene: TRBV7-6; CDR3aa: CASSLFQGISADTQYF
j_gene: TRBJ2-7; v_gene: TRBV4-1; CDR3aa: CASSQVFLTSGSVYEQYF
j_gene: TRBJ2-5; v_gene: TRBV19; CDR3aa: CASTLRGGRETQYF
j_gene: TRBJ2-7; v_gene: TRBV28; CDR3aa: CASRGLAVPADEQYF
j_gene: TRBJ2-7; v_gene: TRBV19; CDR3aa: CASSMNPASGGRDEQYF
j_gene: TRBJ2-1; v_gene: TRBV7-8; CDR3aa: CASSPSHNSRIYNEQFF
j_gene: TRBJ2-3; v_gene: TRBV2; CDR3aa: CASTRGWSDTQYF
j_gene: TRBJ2-1; v_gene: TRBV20-1; CDR3aa: CSAREIGGPHNEQFF
j_gene: TRBJ1-4; v_gene: TRBV5-1; CDR3aa: CASSTSPGGMRGEKLFF
j_gene: TRBJ2-1; v_gene: TRBV7-9; CDR3aa: CASSLGVPLTEDEQFF
j_gene: TRBJ2-7; v_gene: TRBV2; CDR3aa: CASRPRAREQYF
j_gene: TRBJ2-5; v_gene: TRBV25-1; CDR3aa: CASSPRGAGQETQYF
j_gene: TRBJ2-3; v_gene: TRBV10-1; CDR3aa: CASSTPGEGTDTQYF
j_gene: TRBJ1-6; v_gene: TRBV6-1; CDR3aa: CASRPPGQANSPLHF